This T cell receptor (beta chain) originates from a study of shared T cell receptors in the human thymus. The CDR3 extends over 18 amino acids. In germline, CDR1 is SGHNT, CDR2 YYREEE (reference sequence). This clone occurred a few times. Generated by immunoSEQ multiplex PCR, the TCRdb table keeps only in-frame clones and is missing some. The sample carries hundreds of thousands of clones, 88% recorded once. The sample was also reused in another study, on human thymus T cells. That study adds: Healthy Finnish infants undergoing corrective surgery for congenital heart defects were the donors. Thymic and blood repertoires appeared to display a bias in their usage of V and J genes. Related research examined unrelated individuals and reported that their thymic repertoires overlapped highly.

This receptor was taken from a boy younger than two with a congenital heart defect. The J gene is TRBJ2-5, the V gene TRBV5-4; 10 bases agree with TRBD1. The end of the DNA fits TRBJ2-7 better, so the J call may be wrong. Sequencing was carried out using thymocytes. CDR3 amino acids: CASSRGQGPTRRTYEQYF. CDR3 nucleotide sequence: TGTGCCAGCAGCCGGGGACAGGGGCCGACGAGACGGACCTACGAGCAGTACTTC.